This T cell receptor (beta chain) is drawn from a study of shared clonotypes between healthy human individuals (TCRdb year 2020). Looking at the study overall: A couple of women and three men aged 18 to 49 years were included in the cohort. For each donor, CD4 naive and CD4 memory were each given three plates, CD8 naive was given two plates, and CD8 memory was given one plate. Blood TCR repertoires of roughly five healthy adults were deeply sequenced to estimate repertoire size and the extent of clonotype sharing between individuals. Libraries were prepared and TCR repertoires were sequenced by different laboratories using diverse techniques, in order to increase sequencing depth and limit assay-specific biases. Each donor's leukapheresis produced roughly between roughly 0.9 and 8.9 billion PBMCs. Broader findings and caveats from the paper: Pairwise subsampling led to the expectation that sequencing depth would affect the degree of clonotype sharing among donors. When a handful of donors were compared, the shared fraction of clonotypes was roughly 5% for naive CD4, around 4% for naive CD8, 2.3% for memory CD4, and 0.4% for memory CD8. Sampling was restricted to blood, and TCR repertoires in tissue are likely to differ from TCR repertoires in blood. Naive subsets generally had larger estimated clonotype richness than memory subsets. Clonotypes shared by all four sorted-subset donors showed higher generation probabilities than non-shared clonotypes. Even with the large sequencing depth, rarefaction of the sorted-subset datasets indicated that sequencing was incomplete. Because the study included only a small number of donors, the genetic and exposure-history diversity represented was limited.

Via the germline V gene (reference sequence), CDR1 is WNHNN and CDR2 SYGVQD. The CDR3 starts with the cysteine, ends with the phenylalanine, and has 16 residues. The retained sequence is limited to the CDR3, 48 bases, with the frame set at the first base. Trimmed from V: 2 bases; trimmed from J: 3 bases; junction bases lacking a gene match: 5. This clone has a single count. Its antigen is unknown. No quality values exist for individual bases; no much larger clone is one base distant. The donors were healthy, HIV-negative adults who had no recently reported acute infections or vaccinations. Only Caucasian adults living in Nashville, Tennessee, USA were represented among the donors. CD4+ T cells were enriched by magnetic negative selection, after which naive cells were positively selected on CD45RA and the negative fraction was taken as the memory subset. After blood collection by leukapheresis, PBMCs were isolated using Ficoll-Histopaque density gradient centrifugation and then cryopreserved in the vapor phase of liquid nitrogen. Purity and quantity of every magnetically sorted T cell population were checked by analytical flow cytometry. Genomic DNA was isolated from every sorted fraction and measured by UV absorbance on a Nanodrop 2000c.

TCR CDR3 regions were amplified from genomic DNA by multiplex PCR using the deep immunoSEQ assay. Genomic DNA extracted from each cell subset was distributed evenly over all wells of several immunoSEQ 96-well plates, and each plate served as one replicate. For sorted subsets, approximately 210 ng of genomic DNA, equivalent to some 33,000 T cell genomes, went into each replicate PCR. Purified libraries were measured with a Qubit 3.0 fluorometer, size-checked on a Bioanalyzer 2100, and measured again with the KAPA Library Quantification kit. Every immunoSEQ 96-well plate was sequenced on a separate single-read 150-cycle Illumina NextSeq 550 flow cell. The original pipeline was this. Because only junctional sequences without quality scores were contained in the immunoSEQ output, filtering matching that applied to full-length reads could not be performed. Sequences were annotated with PyIR, a Python wrapper for IgBLAST v1.9, using IMGT germline references to assign V/J genes and CDR3. Reads were filtered out if the reads had weak V/J assignments (E-value above 1e-6), no CDR3, stop codons, out-of-frame junctions, or ambiguous translated residues. A V3J clonotype was defined by an identical inferred V gene, J gene, and CDR3 amino acid sequence. The percentage overlap between two repertoires was calculated by dividing the number of shared unique clonotypes by the size of the smaller repertoire. RTK rarefaction, the Chao1 estimator, and Recon v2.1 estimates of unobserved clonotypes were used to assess repertoire richness. For all TCRbeta clonotypes obtained by the gDNA method from a few donors, generation probabilities were computed with OLGA. The source is immuneACCESS, and TCRdb retained only in-frame sequences with V and J called. Part of the clones is not carried over; for the studies checked, unresolved V genes explain less than half of this, and the remainder is unexplained. That table gives V, J and clone size, and the DNA gave D and trimming. This sample gives around 2.1 million clones in total; approximately 94% of them show up just once. The ten biggest clones cover more than 0.1% of the sample.

Sequencing was carried out using naive CD4+ T cells sorted from blood. The sample's cell subset or site label, decoded: CD45RA+ positively selected. The receptor comes from a man aged 18 to 29 in good health. Rearrangement joined TRBV10-1 to TRBJ2-7, with 12 bases matching TRBD2. The sequence in DNA is TGCGCCAGCAGTGAGCCGGGACTAGCGGGCAGCTACGAGCAGTACTTC. Translated, it reads CASSEPGLAGSYEQYF.